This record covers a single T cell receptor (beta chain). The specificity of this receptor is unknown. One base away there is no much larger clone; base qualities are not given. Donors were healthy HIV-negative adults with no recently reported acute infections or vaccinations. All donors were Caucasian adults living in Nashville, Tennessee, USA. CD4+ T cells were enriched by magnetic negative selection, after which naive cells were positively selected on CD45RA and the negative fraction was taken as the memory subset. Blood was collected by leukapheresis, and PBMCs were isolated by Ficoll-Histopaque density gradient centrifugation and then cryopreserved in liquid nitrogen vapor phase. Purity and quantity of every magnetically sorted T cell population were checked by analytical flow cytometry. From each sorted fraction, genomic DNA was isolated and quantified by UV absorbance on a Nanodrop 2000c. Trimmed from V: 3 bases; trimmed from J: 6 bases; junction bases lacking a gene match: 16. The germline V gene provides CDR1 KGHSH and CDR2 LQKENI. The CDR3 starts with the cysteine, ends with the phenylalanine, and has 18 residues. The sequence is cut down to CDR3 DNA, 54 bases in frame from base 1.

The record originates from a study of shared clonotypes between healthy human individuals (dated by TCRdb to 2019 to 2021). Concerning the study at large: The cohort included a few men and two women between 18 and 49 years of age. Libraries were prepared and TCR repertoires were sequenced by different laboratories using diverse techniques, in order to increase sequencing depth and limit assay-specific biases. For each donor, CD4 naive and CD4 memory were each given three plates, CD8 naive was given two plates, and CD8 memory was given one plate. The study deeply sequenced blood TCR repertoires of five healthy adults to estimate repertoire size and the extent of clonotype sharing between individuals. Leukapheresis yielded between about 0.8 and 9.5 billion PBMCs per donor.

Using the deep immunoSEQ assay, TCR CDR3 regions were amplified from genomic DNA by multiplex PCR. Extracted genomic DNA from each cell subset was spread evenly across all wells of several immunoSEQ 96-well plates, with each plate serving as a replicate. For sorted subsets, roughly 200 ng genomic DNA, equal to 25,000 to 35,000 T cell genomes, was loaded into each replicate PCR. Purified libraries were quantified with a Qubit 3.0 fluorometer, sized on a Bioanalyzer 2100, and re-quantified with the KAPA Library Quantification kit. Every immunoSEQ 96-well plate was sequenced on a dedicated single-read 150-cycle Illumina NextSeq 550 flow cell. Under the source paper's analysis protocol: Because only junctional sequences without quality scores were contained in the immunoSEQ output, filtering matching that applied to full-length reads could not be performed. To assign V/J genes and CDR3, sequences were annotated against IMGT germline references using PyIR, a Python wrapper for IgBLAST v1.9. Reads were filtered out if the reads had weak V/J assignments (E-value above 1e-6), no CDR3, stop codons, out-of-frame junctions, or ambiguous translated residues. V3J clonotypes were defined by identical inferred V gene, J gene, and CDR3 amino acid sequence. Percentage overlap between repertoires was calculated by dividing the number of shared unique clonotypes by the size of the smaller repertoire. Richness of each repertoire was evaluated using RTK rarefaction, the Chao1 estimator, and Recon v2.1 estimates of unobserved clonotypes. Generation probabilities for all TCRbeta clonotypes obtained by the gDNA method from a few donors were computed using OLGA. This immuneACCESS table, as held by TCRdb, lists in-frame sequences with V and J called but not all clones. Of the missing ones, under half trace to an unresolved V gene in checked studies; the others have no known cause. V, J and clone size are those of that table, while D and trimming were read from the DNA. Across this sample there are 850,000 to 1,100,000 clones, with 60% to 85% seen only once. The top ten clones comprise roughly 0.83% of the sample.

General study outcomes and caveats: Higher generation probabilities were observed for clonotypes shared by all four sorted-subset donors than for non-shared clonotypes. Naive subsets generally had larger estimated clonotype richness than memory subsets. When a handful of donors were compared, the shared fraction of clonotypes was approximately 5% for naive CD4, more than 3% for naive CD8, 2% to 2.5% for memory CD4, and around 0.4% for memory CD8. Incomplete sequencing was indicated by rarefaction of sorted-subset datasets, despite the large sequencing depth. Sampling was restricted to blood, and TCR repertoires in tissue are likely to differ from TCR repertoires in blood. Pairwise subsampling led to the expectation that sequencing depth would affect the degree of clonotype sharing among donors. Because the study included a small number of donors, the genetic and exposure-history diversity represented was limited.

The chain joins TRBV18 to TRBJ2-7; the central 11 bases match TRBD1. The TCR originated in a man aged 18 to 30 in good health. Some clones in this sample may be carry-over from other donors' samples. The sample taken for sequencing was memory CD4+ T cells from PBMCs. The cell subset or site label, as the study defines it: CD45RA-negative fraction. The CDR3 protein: CASSPRTSGTGGIGEQYF. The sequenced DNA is TGTGCCAGCTCACCCCGGACGTCCGGGACAGGGGGGATTGGCGAGCAGTACTTC.